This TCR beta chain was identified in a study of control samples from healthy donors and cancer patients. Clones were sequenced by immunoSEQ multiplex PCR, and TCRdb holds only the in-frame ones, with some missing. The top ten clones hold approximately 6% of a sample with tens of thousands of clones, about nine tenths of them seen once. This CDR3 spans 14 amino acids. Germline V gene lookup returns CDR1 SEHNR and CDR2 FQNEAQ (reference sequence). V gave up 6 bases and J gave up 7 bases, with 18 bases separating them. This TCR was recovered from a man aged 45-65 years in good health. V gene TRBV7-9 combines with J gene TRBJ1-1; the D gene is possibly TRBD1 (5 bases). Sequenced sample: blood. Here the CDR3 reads CASSSGGEFNEAFF. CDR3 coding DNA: TGTGCCAGCAGTTCTGGGGGGGAGTTTAATGAAGCTTTCTTT.